Sequencing of this T cell receptor beta chain was carried out in a study of T cell responses to AZD1222 COVID-19 vaccine. Regarding the study as a whole: Reportedly, close to half of spike-specific TCRs are directed against unmutated variant regions. Spike as a whole was targeted by vaccine-associated CD4 TCRs, dominant at 160-218 and 743-854.

Germline CDR1 is MDHEN and CDR2 is SYDVKM. The length of the CDR3 is 12 residues. After removal of 8 bases from V and 2 bases from J, the junction contained 2 bases not matched to a gene. Concerning this clone itself: Antigen: not known.

Repertoires were generated with immunoSEQ multiplex PCR, while TCRdb's copy carries only in-frame clones and drops some. The sample lists about 160,000 clones, 75% to 95% occurring once. The J gene is TRBJ1-2, the V gene TRBV28; TRBD1 agrees at 7 bases. The material was peripheral blood, obtained on day 0 of AZD1222 vaccination. This TCR was recovered from an adult in good health. The DNA of the CDR3 is TGTGCCAGCGGGGACAGAAACTATGGCTACACCTTC. Encoded protein: CASGDRNYGYTF.